The 11 T cell receptor beta chains below were found in one sample sequenced in a study of PD-1 blockade in classical Hodgkin lymphoma. Clones were read by immunoSEQ multiplex PCR, and TCRdb kept only the in-frame ones, dropping some. The sample has approximately 20,000 clones, 88% seen once. Time point reported: cycle 4 day 1 (C4D1), after 5 to 7 weeks of nivolumab. Each patient experienced a relapse that followed autologous stem cell transplantation, and brentuximab vedotin exposure varied. Thawed PBMCs supplied CD8+ T cells via magnetic negative selection. Material: CD8+ T cells from blood, obtained before the fourth cycle of nivolumab. These receptors came from a human donor with classical Hodgkin lymphoma.

This chain links TRBV12-5 with TRBJ2-1; D not certain. The CDR3 is 17 amino acids. V was trimmed by 0 bases and J by 4 bases, leaving 16 bases between them. Germline loops: CDR1 LGHNT, CDR2 FRNRAP. CDR3 sequence (DNA): TGTGCTAGTGGTTTGGTACCGAGGTTACCCCCTTACAATGAGCAGTTCTTC. It encodes CASGLVPRLPPYNEQFF.

There are a few counts of this clone. V gene TRBV6-5 combines with J gene TRBJ1-5, with D unresolved. The ends were cut back, 6 bases at V and 3 bases at J, with 9 bases in the middle. Germline values: CDR1 MNHEY, CDR2 SVGAGI. The CDR3 sequence is 13 residues long. The CDR3 sequence: CASSSGSNQPQHF. CDR3 DNA sequence: TGTGCCAGCAGCTCAGGTTCCAATCAGCCCCAGCATTTT.

J is TRBJ2-1 and V is TRBV14; D is uncertain. V lost 4 bases to trimming and J lost 4 bases, with 5 bases between them. CDR1 SGHDN and CDR2 FVKESK come from the germline V gene. The CDR3 consists of 12 residues. CDR3 in DNA: TGTGCCAGCAGCCTTCAATACAATGAGCAGTTCTTC. It translates to CASSLQYNEQFF.

The chain is built from TRBV27 and TRBJ2-3; D is tentatively TRBD1 or TRBD2 (5 bases each). Trimming left V 1 base short and J 4 bases short, with 15 bases between. CDR3 length: 16 residues. CDR1 is MNHEY, CDR2 SMNVEV, per germline (reference sequence). CDR3 protein: CASSLLGTSPPDTQYF. The CDR3 bases are TGTGCCAGCAGTTTATTGGGGACCTCTCCTCCAGATACGCAGTATTTT.

The chain recombines TRBV10-2 with TRBJ2-3, with 10 bases lining up with TRBD2. Per germline, CDR1 WSHSY and CDR2 SAAADI. V trimming: 6 bases; J trimming: 7 bases; junction bases outside the gene matches: 7. This CDR3 spans 14 amino acids. CDR3 sequence: CASRFEREGYTQYF. DNA for the CDR3: TGCGCCAGCAGGTTCGAGCGGGAGGGGTATACGCAGTATTTT.

V and J are TRBV28 and TRBJ2-1; no definite D call. CDR3 length: 16 amino acids. Trimming cost V 6 bases and J 6 bases, with 21 bases left between them. Germline values: CDR1 MDHEN, CDR2 SYDVKM. The CDR3 sequence: CASSPRPGTARNEQFF. The CDR3 coding sequence is TGTGCCAGCAGCCCACGCCCGGGCACGGCCCGCAATGAGCAGTTCTTC.

With regard to this clone: Compared with germline, one end of the junction differs, possibly owing to a read error. The chain carries TRBV9 and TRBJ1-1, with a possible D match to TRBD1 (5 bases). CDR3 length equals 11 residues. Germline-derived CDR1 and CDR2 are SGDLS and YYNGEE. The CDR3 nucleotides read TGTGCCAGCAGCGTCCCCACCAGTGAGGGGTTT. Amino acid sequence: CASSVPTSEGF.

This clone was detected once. The rearrangement uses TRBV27 and TRBJ2-1, with D unclear. Trimming pared 0 bases from V and 6 bases from J, leaving 9 bases between. The germline gives CDR1 MNHEY, CDR2 SMNVEV (reference sequence). The CDR3 has 14 residues. The CDR3 sequence: CASSLSGSPNEQFF. Here the CDR3 DNA reads TGTGCCAGCAGTTTATCCGGCAGCCCCAATGAGCAGTTCTTC.

The chain couples TRBV11-2 to TRBJ2-5; D may be TRBD2 (5 bases). The germline V and J ends were trimmed by 7 bases and 5 bases, with 14 bases remaining between them. The V gene's germline CDR1 is SGHAT and CDR2 FQNNGV. CDR3 length: 13 residues. The CDR3 region is CASTVIGGETQYF. CDR3 DNA sequence: TGTGCCAGCACCGTGATAGGCGGGGAGACCCAGTACTTC.

J is TRBJ2-1 and V is TRBV7-2; 7 bases map to TRBD2. V was pared by 5 bases and J by 4 bases, with 14 bases of the junction left unmatched. The CDR3 is 17 amino acids. Germline loops: CDR1 SGHTA, CDR2 FQGNSA. CDR3 DNA sequence: TGTGCCAGCAGCCCCCCGCGGGAGATGTTTGTTTACAATGAGCAGTTCTTC. Its translation: CASSPPREMFVYNEQFF.

This chain joins TRBV7-9 and TRBJ2-3, with D possibly being TRBD1 or TRBD2 (5 bases each). The CDR3 spans 12 residues. V shed 1 base and J shed 13 bases, with 12 bases lying between them. The V gene's germline CDR1 is SEHNR and CDR2 FQNEAQ (reference sequence). The CDR3 nucleotides are TGTGCCAGCAGCTTAGATGGGCAGGGAGAGTATTTT. The encoded protein is CASSLDGQGEYF.